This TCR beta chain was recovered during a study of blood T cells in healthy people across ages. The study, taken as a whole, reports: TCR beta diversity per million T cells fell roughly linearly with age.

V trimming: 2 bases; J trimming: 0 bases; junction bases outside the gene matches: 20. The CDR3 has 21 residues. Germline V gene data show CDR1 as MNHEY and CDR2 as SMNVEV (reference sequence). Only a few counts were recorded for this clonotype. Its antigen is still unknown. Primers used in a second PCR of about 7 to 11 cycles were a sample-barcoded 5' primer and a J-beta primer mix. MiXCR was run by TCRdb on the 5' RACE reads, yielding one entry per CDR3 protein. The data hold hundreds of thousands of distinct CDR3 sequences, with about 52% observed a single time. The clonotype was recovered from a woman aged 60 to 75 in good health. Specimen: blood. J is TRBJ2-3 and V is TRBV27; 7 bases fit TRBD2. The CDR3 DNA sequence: TGTGCCAGCAGTTTAGAGGGGTCATGGGAGGCTAGCGGAGCTAGCACAGATACGCAGTATTTT. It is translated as CASSLEGSWEASGASTDTQYF.